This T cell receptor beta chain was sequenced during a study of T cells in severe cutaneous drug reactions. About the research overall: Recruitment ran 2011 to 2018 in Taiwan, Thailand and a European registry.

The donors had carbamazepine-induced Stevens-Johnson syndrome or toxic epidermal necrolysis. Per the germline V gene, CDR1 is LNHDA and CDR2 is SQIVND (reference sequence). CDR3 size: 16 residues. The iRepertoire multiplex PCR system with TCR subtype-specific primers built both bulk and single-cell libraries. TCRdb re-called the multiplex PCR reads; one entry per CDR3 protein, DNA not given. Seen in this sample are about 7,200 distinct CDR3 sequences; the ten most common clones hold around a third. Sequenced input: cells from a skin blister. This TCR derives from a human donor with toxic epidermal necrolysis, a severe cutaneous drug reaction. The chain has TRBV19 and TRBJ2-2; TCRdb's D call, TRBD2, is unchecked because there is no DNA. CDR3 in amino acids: CASSAGTSGGTGELFF.